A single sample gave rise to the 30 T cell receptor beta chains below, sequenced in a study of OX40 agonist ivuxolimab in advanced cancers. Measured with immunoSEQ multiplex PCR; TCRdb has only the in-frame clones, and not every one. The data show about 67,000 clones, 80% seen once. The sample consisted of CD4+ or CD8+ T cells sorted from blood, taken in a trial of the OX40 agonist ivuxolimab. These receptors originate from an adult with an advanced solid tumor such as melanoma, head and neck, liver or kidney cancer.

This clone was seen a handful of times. CDR3 in DNA: TGCAGTGCGCCCAAAAACATTCAGTACTTC. It specifies CSAPKNIQYF. This chain uses TRBV20-1 with TRBJ2-4, with unresolved D. The CDR3 extends over 10 amino acids. Trimming took 6 bases from V and 2 from J, leaving 2 bases between them. Per germline, CDR1 DFQATT and CDR2 SNEGSKA (reference sequence).

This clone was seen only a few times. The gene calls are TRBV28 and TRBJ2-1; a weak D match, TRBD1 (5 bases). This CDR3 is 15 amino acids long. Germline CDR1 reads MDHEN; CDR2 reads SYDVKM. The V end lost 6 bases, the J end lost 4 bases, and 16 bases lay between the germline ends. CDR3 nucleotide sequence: TGTGCCAGCAGCCCCCTAGGGGAAACGTACAATGAGCAGTTCTTC. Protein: CASSPLGETYNEQFF.

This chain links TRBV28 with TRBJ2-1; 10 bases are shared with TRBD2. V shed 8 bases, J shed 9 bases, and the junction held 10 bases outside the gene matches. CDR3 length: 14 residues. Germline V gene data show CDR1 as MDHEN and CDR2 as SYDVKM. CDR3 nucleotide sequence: TGTGCCAGCCATGGAAGCGGGAGGGTGCGTGAGCAGTTCTTC. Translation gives CASHGSGRVREQFF.

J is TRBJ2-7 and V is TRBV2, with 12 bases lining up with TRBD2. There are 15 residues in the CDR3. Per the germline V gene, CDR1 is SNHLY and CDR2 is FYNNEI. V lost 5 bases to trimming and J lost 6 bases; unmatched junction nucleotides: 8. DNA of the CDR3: TGTGCCAGCAGTCCCCTAGCGGGAGGGCCAGGCGAGCAGTACTTC. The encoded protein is CASSPLAGGPGEQYF.

The chain's CDR3 is CASSLVVESSYNEQFF. The DNA for the CDR3 is TGTGCCAGCAGCTTAGTGGTGGAAAGCTCCTACAATGAGCAGTTCTTC. This chain links TRBV11-2 with TRBJ2-1, with D uncertain. Between the trimmed V and J ends, which lost 1 base and 0 bases, there was a span of 10 bases. Germline values: CDR1 SGHAT, CDR2 FQNNGV. The CDR3 consists of 16 residues.

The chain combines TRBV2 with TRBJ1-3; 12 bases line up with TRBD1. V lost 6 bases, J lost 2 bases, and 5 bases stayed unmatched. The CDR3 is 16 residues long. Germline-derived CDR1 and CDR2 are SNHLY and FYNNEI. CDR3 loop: CASRGTGGKPGNTIYF. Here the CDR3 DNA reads TGTGCCAGCAGGGGGACAGGGGGCAAACCTGGAAACACCATATATTTT.

CDR3 residues: CASGAGSYEQYF. The CDR3 DNA follows: TGTGCCAGTGGGGCGGGCTCCTACGAGCAGTACTTC. The rearrangement links TRBV19 to TRBJ2-7; D tentatively fits TRBD1 or TRBD2 (5 bases each). The germline gives CDR1 LNHDA, CDR2 SQIVND (reference sequence). This CDR3 region has 12 residues. Deletions cut 8 bases from V and 0 bases from J, with 8 bases between.

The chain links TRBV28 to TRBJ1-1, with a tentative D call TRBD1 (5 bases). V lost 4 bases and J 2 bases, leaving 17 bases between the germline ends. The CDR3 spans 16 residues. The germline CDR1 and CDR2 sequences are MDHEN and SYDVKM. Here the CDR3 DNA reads TGTGCCAGCAGTTCGCTTGGGGCAGAAGGAAACACTGAAGCTTTCTTT. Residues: CASSSLGAEGNTEAFF.

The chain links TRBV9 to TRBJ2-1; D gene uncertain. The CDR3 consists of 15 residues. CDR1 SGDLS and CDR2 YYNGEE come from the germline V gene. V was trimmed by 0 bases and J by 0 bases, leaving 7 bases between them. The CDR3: CASSVDSSSYNEQFF. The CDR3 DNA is TGTGCCAGCAGCGTAGACTCGAGCTCCTACAATGAGCAGTTCTTC.

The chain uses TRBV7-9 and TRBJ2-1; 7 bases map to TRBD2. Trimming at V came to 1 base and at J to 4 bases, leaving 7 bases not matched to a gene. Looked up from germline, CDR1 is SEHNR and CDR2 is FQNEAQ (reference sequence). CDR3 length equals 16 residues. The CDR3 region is CASSLDKASGYNEQFF. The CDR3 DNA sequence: TGTGCCAGCAGCTTAGATAAGGCTAGCGGTTACAATGAGCAGTTCTTC.

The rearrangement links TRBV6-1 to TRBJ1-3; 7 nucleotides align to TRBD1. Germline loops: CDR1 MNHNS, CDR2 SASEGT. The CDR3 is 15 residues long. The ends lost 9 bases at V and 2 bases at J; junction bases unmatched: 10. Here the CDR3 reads CASKSVQGAGNTIYF. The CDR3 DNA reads TGTGCCAGTAAATCTGTCCAGGGGGCTGGAAACACCATATATTTT.

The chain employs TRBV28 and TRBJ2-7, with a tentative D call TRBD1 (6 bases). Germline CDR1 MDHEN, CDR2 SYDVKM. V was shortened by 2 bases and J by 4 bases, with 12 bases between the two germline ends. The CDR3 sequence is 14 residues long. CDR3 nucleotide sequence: TGTGCCAGCAGTTTAAGGCCAGGGGTTTACGAGCAGTACTTC. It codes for CASSLRPGVYEQYF. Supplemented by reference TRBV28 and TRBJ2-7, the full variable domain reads DVKVTQSSRYLVKRTGEKVFLECVQDMDHENMFWYRQDPGLGLRLIYFSYDVKMKEKGDIPEGYSVSREKKERFSLILESASTNQTSMYLCASSLRPGVYEQYFGPGTRLTVT.

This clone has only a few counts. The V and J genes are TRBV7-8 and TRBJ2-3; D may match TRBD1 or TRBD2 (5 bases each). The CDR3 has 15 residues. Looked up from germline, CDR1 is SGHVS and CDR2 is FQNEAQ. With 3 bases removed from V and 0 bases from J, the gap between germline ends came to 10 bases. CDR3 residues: CASSLRGGSTDTQYF. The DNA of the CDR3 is TGTGCCAGCAGCTTGAGGGGCGGGAGCACAGATACGCAGTATTTT. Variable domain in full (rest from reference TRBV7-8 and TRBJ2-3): GAGVSQSPRYKVAKRGQDVALRCDPISGHVSLFWYQQALGQGPEFLTYFQNEAQLDKSGLPSDRFFAERPEGSVSTLKIQRTQQEDSAVYLCASSLRGGSTDTQYFGPGTRLTVL.

CDR3 sequence (DNA): TGTGCCAGCAGCGTAGGTTCTTCGGTCAGGGGGCTCACTGAAGCTTTCTTT. Translating gives CASSVGSSVRGLTEAFF. This chain connects TRBV9 to TRBJ1-1, with TRBD1 identical over 8 bases. The CDR3 is 17 residues long. Per the germline V gene, CDR1 is SGDLS and CDR2 is YYNGEE. With 0 bases clipped from V and 4 bases from J, the junction kept 11 bases outside the gene matches. Combining the CDR3 with reference TRBV9 and TRBJ1-1 gives the whole variable domain DSGVTQTPKHLITATGQRVTLRCSPRSGDLSVYWYQQSLDQGLQFLIQYYNGEERAKGNILERFSAQQFPDLHSELNLSSLELGDSALYFCASSVGSSVRGLTEAFFGQGTRLTVV.

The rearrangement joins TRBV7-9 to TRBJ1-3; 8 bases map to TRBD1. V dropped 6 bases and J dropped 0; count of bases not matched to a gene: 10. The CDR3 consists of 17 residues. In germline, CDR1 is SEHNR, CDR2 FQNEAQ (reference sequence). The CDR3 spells CASSLALGQGSGNTIYF. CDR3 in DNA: TGTGCCAGCAGTCTTGCCCTCGGACAGGGCTCTGGAAACACCATATATTTT.

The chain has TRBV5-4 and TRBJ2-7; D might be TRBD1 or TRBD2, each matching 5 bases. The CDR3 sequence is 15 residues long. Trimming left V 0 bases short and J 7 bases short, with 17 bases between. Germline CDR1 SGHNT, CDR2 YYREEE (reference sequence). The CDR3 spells CASSLEWRNEGEQYF. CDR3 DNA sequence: TGTGCCAGCAGCTTGGAGTGGCGGAATGAGGGGGAGCAGTACTTC.

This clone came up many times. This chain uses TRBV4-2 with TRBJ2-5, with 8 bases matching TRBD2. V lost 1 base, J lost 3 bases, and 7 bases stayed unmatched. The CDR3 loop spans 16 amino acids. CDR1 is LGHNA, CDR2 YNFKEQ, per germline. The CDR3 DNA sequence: TGTGCCAGCAGCCAAGGATCCGGGACTAGAGAAGAGACCCAGTACTTC. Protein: CASSQGSGTREETQYF.

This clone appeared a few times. As DNA, the CDR3 is TGTGCCAGTAGTACGACAGGGAAGGATCAGCCCCAGCATTTT. This gives the protein CASSTTGKDQPQHF. The V and J genes are TRBV19 and TRBJ1-5; 7 bases match TRBD1. Germline V lookup: CDR1 LNHDA, CDR2 SQIVND (reference sequence). Trimming removed 4 bases from V and 5 bases from J; junction bases left unmatched: 5. The CDR3 spans 14 residues.

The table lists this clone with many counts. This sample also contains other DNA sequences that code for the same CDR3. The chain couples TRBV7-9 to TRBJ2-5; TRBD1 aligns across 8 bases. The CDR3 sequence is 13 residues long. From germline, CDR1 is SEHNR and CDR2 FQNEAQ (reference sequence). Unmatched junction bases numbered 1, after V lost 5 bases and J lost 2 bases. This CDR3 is CASSDRGQETQYF. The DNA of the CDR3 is TGTGCCAGCAGCGACAGGGGTCAAGAGACCCAGTACTTC. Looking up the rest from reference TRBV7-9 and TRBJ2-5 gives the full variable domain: DTGVSQNPRHKITKRGQNVTFRCDPISEHNRLYWYRQTLGQGPEFLTYFQNEAQLEKSRLLSDRFSAERPKGSFSTLEIQRTEQGDSAMYLCASSDRGQETQYFGPGTRLLVL.

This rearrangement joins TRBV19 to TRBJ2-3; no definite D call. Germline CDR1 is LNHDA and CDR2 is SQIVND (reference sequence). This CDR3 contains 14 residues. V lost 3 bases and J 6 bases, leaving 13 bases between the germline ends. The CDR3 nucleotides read TGTGCCAGTAGTATGAACGGTGCTTCCGATACGCAGTATTTT. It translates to CASSMNGASDTQYF.

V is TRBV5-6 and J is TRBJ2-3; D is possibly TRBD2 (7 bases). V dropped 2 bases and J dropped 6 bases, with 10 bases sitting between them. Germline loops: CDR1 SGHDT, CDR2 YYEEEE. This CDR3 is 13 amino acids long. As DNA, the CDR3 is TGTGCCAGCAGCTTCGGGGGGCAGGATACGCAGTATTTT. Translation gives CASSFGGQDTQYF.

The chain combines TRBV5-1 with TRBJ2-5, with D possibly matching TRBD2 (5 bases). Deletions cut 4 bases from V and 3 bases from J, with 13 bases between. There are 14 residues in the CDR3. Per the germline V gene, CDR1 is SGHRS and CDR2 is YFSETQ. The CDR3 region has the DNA TGCGCCAGCAGCGAGGGATTCTCCAAAGAGACCCAGTACTTC. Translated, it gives CASSEGFSKETQYF. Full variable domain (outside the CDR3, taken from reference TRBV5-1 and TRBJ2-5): KAGVTQTPRYLIKTRGQQVTLSCSPISGHRSVSWYQQTPGQGLQFLFEYFSETQRNKGNFPGRFSGRQFSNSRSEMNVSTLELGDSALYLCASSEGFSKETQYFGPGTRLLVL.

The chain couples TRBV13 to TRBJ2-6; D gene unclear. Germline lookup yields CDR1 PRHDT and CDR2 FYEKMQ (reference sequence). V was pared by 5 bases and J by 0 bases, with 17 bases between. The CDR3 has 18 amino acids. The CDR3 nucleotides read TGTGCCAGCAGCAACCCGGGTCGAAAAAGCTCTGGGGCCAACGTCCTGACTTTC. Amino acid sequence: CASSNPGRKSSGANVLTF.

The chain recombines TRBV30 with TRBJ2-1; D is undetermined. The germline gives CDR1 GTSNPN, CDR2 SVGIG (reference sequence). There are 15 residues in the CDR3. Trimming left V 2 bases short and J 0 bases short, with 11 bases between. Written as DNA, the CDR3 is TGTGCCTGGAGTTACGGGCCTAGCTCCTACAATGAGCAGTTCTTC. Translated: CAWSYGPSSYNEQFF.

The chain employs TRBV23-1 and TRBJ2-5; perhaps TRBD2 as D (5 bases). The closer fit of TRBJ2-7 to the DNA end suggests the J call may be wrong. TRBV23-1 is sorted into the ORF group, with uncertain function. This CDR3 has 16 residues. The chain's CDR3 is CASSQPGSVAPYEQYF. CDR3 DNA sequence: TGCGCCAGCAGTCAACCGGGGTCAGTTGCCCCCTACGAGCAGTACTTC.

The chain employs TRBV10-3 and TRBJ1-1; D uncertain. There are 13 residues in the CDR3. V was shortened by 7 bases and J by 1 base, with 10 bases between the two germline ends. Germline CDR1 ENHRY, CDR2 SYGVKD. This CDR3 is CAIKGRQNTEAFF. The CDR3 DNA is TGTGCCATCAAGGGCAGACAGAACACTGAAGCTTTCTTT.

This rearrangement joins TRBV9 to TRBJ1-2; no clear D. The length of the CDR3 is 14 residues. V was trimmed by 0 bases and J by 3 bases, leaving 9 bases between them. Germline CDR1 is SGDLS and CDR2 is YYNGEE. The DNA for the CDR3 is TGTGCCAGCAGCGTAGGTTCGGGGTACTATGGCTACACCTTC. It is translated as CASSVGSGYYGYTF.

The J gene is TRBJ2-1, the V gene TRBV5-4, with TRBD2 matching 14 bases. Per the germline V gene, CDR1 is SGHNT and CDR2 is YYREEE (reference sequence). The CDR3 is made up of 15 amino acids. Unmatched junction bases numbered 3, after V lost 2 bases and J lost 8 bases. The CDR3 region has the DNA TGTGCCAGCAGCTTCCGACTAGCGGGAGGGGATGAGCAGTTCTTC. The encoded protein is CASSFRLAGGDEQFF.

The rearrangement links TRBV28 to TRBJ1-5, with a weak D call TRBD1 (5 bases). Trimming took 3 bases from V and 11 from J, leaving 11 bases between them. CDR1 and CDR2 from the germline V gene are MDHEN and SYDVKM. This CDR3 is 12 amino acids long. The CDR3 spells CASSFRRGAQHF. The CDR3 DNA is TGTGCCAGCAGTTTCCGTCGGGGGGCCCAGCATTTT.

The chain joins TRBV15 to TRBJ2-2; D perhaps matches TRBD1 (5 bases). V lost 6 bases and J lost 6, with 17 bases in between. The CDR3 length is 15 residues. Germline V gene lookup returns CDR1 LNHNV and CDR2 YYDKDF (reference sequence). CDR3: CATRPWGPDAGELFF. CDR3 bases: TGTGCCACCAGGCCTTGGGGCCCCGACGCCGGGGAGCTGTTTTTT. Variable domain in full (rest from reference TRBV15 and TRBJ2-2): DAMVIQNPRYQVTQFGKPVTLSCSQTLNHNVMYWYQQKSSQAPKLLFHYYDKDFNNEADTPDNFQSRRPNTSFCFLDIRSPGLGDTAMYLCATRPWGPDAGELFFGEGSRLTVL.